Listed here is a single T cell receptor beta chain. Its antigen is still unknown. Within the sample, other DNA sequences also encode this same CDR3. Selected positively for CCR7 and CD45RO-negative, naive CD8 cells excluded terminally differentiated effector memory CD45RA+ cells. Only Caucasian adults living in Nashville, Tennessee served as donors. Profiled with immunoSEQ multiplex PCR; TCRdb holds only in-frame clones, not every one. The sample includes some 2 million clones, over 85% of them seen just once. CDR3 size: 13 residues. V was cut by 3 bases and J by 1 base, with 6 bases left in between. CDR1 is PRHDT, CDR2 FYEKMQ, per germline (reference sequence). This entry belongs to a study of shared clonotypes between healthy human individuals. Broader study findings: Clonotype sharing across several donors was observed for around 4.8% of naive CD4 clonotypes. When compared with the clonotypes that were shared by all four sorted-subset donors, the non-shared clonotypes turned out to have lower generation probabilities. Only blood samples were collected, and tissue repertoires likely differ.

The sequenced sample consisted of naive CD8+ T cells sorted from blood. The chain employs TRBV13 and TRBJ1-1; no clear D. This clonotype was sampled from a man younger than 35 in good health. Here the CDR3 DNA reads TGTGCCAGCAGCTTGGAGGGGAACACTGAAGCTTTCTTT. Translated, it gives CASSLEGNTEAFF.